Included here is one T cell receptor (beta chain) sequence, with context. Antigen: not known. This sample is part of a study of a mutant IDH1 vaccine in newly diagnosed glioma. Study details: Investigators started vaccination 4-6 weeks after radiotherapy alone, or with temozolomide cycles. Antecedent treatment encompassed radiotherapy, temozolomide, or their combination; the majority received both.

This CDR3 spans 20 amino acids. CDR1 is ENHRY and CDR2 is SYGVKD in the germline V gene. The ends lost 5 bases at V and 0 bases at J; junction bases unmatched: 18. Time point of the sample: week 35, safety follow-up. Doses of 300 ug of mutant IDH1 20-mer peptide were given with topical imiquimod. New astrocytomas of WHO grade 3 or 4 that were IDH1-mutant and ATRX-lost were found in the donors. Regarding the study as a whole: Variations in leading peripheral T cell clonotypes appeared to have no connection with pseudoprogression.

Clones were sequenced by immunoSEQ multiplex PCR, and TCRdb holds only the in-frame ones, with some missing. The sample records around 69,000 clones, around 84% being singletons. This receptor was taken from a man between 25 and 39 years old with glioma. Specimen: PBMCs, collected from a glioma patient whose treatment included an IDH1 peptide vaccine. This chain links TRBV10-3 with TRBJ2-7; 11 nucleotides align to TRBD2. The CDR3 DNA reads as TGTGCCATCAGTCAGAGTAAAATTAGCGGGGGGGCCCAAATCTCCTACGAGCAGTACTTC. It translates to CAISQSKISGGAQISYEQYF.